This T cell receptor beta chain is drawn from a study of T cell responses to AZD1222 COVID-19 vaccine. This CDR3 comprises 14 residues. The V gene lost 5 bases and the J gene lost 4 bases, with 12 bases spanning the gap. Germline lookup yields CDR1 SGHTA and CDR2 FQGNSA. In the case of this clone: Its target is not known.

General study findings and limits: With dominance at 160-218 and 743-854, vaccine-associated CD4 TCRs spanned spike. Repertoire sampling occurred only after the peak T cell response.

Profiling relied on immunoSEQ multiplex PCR, and the TCRdb table lists in-frame clones only, not all of them. This table holds over 85,000 clones, around 90% found once. This clonotype was sampled from an adult in good health. The specimen comprised peripheral blood, sampled on day 0 of AZD1222 vaccination. The chain couples TRBV7-2 to TRBJ2-1; possibly TRBD2 for D (6 bases). The CDR3 bases are TGTGCCAGCAGCCCCGCGGGGATGTACAATGAGCAGTTCTTC. Encoded protein: CASSPAGMYNEQFF.